Shown below are 9 T cell receptor beta chains from a single sample sequenced in a study of T cell responses to AZD1222 COVID-19 vaccine (dated by TCRdb to the early 2020s). The time point label of this sample denotes: baseline before first vaccination. Library preparation was by the immunoSEQ multiplex PCR assay. This immuneACCESS table, as held by TCRdb, lists in-frame sequences with V and J called but not all clones. Of the missing ones, under half trace to an unresolved V gene in checked studies; the others have no known cause. For this sample there are some 140,000 clones; 85% to 95% appear just once. Together, the top ten hold around 1.6% of the sample. Sequencing was performed on peripheral blood, taken on day 0 of AZD1222 vaccination. Receptor source: an adult in good health.

J is TRBJ1-2 and V is TRBV4-3; D remains unclear. This CDR3 has 15 amino acids. Per germline, CDR1 LGHNA and CDR2 YSLEER. Between the trimmed V and J ends, which lost 3 bases and 0 bases, there was a span of 11 bases. The CDR3 nucleotides are TGCGCCAGCAGCCACATGCAGGCAGCTAACTATGGCTACACCTTC. Its translation is CASSHMQAANYGYTF.

The chain uses TRBV29-1 and TRBJ1-2; no reliable D call. The CDR3 sequence is 16 residues long. V gave up 0 bases and J gave up 2 bases, with 16 bases separating them. The V gene's germline CDR1 is SQVTM and CDR2 ANQGSEA. The CDR3 nucleotides read TGCAGCGTTGAAGATCTTAGGTATGGTACGAACTATGGCTACACCTTC. This gives the protein CSVEDLRYGTNYGYTF.

The chain is built from TRBV19 and TRBJ1-2; D unresolved. V dropped 0 bases and J dropped 8 bases, with 13 bases sitting between them. Germline V gene lookup returns CDR1 LNHDA and CDR2 SQIVND (reference sequence). This CDR3 region has 14 residues. This CDR3 reads CASSIDAGTGGYTF. Written as DNA, the CDR3 is TGTGCCAGTAGTATAGATGCGGGAACTGGCGGCTACACCTTC. Looking up the rest from reference TRBV19 and TRBJ1-2 gives the full variable domain: DGGITQSPKYLFRKEGQNVTLSCEQNLNHDAMYWYRQDPGQGLRLIYYSQIVNDFQKGDIAEGYSVSREKKESFPLTVTSAQKNPTAFYLCASSIDAGTGGYTFGSGTRLTVV.

The chain has TRBV12-3 or TRBV12-4 and TRBJ2-1, with unresolved D. The CDR3 loop spans 12 amino acids. V was trimmed by 2 bases and J by 6 bases, leaving 5 bases between them. The CDR3 DNA reads TGTGCCAGCAGTTTACTAACCAATGAGCAGTTCTTC. Its protein is CASSLLTNEQFF.

The chain links TRBV28 to TRBJ2-1, with 8 bases identical to TRBD2. V lost 7 bases, J lost 12 bases, and 17 bases stayed unmatched. CDR1 is MDHEN, CDR2 SYDVKM, per germline. The CDR3 runs 15 residues. The CDR3 sequence: CASIGGLAVIRAQFF. The DNA for the CDR3 is TGTGCCAGCATTGGTGGACTAGCCGTAATTCGGGCGCAGTTCTTC.

The rearrangement links TRBV29-1 to TRBJ1-2, with TRBD1 matching over 7 bases. The germline gives CDR1 SQVTM, CDR2 ANQGSEA. V lost 4 bases and J lost 0; bases outside the gene matches: 11. This CDR3 is built from 16 residues. The CDR3 loop reads CSVGKGRGASNYGYTF. The CDR3 nucleotides are TGCAGCGTTGGGAAGGGCAGGGGGGCCTCTAACTATGGCTACACCTTC.

The chain joins TRBV11-3 to TRBJ2-1; 10 bases map to TRBD2. Trimming removed 5 bases from V and 3 bases from J; junction bases left unmatched: 4. The CDR3 loop spans 15 amino acids. Germline V gene data show CDR1 as SGHNT and CDR2 as YENEEA. The CDR3 reads CASSPRTSGYNEQFF. Here the CDR3 DNA reads TGTGCCAGCAGCCCCCGGACTAGCGGCTACAATGAGCAGTTCTTC.

This clone appeared a few times. This chain connects TRBV19 to TRBJ1-4; D is unresolved. This CDR3 has 15 amino acids. V was pared by 3 bases and J by 3 bases, with 11 bases between. From germline, CDR1 is LNHDA and CDR2 SQIVND (reference sequence). The CDR3 nucleotides read TGTGCCAGTAGTATGGTCAGGAGCGCTAATGAAAAACTGTTTTTT. It specifies CASSMVRSANEKLFF.

The chain combines TRBV4-1 with TRBJ2-1, with 9 bases fitting TRBD1. Germline V CDR1 and CDR2: MGHRA, YSYEKL. With 4 bases clipped from V and 8 bases from J, the junction kept 9 bases outside the gene matches. There are 15 residues in the CDR3. This chain's CDR3 is CASSPGQGRGHEQFF. CDR3 bases: TGCGCCAGCAGCCCAGGACAGGGGAGAGGGCATGAGCAGTTCTTC.